The entry that follows covers one TCR beta chain sequence. Its specificity is unknown. The data originate from a study of T cell responses to AZD1222 COVID-19 vaccine. General study results and limits: Seropositivity was recorded at baseline in only 6 or 7 AZD1222 recipients.

Produced via immunoSEQ multiplex PCR; TCRdb's table is partial and in-frame only. The table shows some 150,000 clones, with 90% to 95% occurring only once. The sequences come from peripheral blood, collected on day 0 of AZD1222 vaccination. The receptor was derived from an adult in good health.

The CDR3 DNA sequence: TGTGCCAGCAAGCACAGCAATTCACCCCTCCACTTT. It specifies CASKHSNSPLHF. V is TRBV3-1 (or the pseudogene TRBV3-2) and J is TRBJ1-6; D is unclear. Germline V gene data show CDR1 as LGHDT and CDR2 as YNNKEL (reference sequence). The V and J ends lost 7 bases and 7 bases respectively, with 8 bases between them. The CDR3 has 12 amino acids.